These T cell receptor beta chains were read from a single sample in a study of T cell clonotyping in hematopoietic cell transplantation. TCRdb keeps only in-frame clones here, not all; method: immunoSEQ multiplex PCR. The top ten clones hold under 2% of a sample with tens of thousands of clones, 96% of them seen once. Sequencing was performed on peripheral blood mononuclear cells, taken before stem cell transplant. Receptors were obtained from a woman between 45 and 65 years old with acute myeloid leukemia. Some clones in this sample may be carry-over from other donors' samples. Both conserved end residues are part of each CDR3. D genes are given only for firm matches. Some rows have no size entry. The others give once, few or many, or a class for an expanded clone.

abundance: .; d_gene: .; v_gene: TRBV10-1; j_gene: TRBJ2-1; CDR3aa: CASSDPGPSYNEQFF; CDR3nt: TGCGCCAGCAGTGACCCGGGGCCCTCCTACAATGAGCAGTTCTTC
abundance: .; d_gene: .; v_gene: TRBV5-1; j_gene: TRBJ2-2; CDR3aa: CASSLAGGSGNTGELFF; CDR3nt: TGCGCCAGCAGCTTGGCCGGTGGTAGCGGTAACACCGGGGAGCTGTTTTTT
abundance: .; d_gene: .; v_gene: TRBV7-2; j_gene: TRBJ2-7; CDR3aa: CASSLEVNRRHEQYF; CDR3nt: TGTGCCAGCAGCTTAGAGGTTAACAGGAGGCACGAGCAGTACTTC
abundance: .; d_gene: TRBD1; v_gene: TRBV27; j_gene: TRBJ2-7; CDR3aa: CASSPQDRVGVGEQYF; CDR3nt: TGTGCCAGCAGTCCACAGGACAGGGTGGGTGTTGGGGAGCAGTACTTC
abundance: .; d_gene: TRBD2; v_gene: TRBV11-2; j_gene: TRBJ2-1; CDR3aa: CASSLVLAGNEQFF; CDR3nt: TGTGCCAGCAGCTTAGTACTAGCGGGCAATGAGCAGTTCTTC
abundance: .; d_gene: .; v_gene: TRBV6-5; j_gene: TRBJ1-5; CDR3aa: CASSYAIGQPQHF; CDR3nt: TGTGCCAGCAGTTACGCCATCGGGCAGCCCCAGCATTTT
abundance: .; d_gene: .; v_gene: TRBV25-1; j_gene: TRBJ1-2; CDR3aa: CASSRGYGYTF; CDR3nt: TGTGCCAGCAGTCGAGGGTATGGCTACACCTTC
abundance: .; d_gene: .; v_gene: TRBV5-1; j_gene: TRBJ2-5; CDR3aa: CASSSAGRETQYF; CDR3nt: TGCGCCAGCAGCTCCGCGGGGAGAGAGACCCAGTACTTC
abundance: .; d_gene: .; v_gene: TRBV27; j_gene: TRBJ2-1; CDR3aa: CASRVGPKQFF; CDR3nt: TGTGCCAGCAGAGTGGGACCTAAGCAGTTCTTC
abundance: .; d_gene: .; v_gene: TRBV7-3; j_gene: TRBJ2-7; CDR3aa: CASSLAGAGEQYF; CDR3nt: TGTGCCAGCAGCTTGGCGGGGGCCGGCGAGCAGTACTTC
abundance: .; d_gene: .; v_gene: TRBV5-6; j_gene: TRBJ2-7; CDR3aa: CASSADSYEQYF; CDR3nt: TGTGCCAGCAGCGCGGACAGCTACGAGCAGTACTTC
abundance: .; d_gene: .; v_gene: TRBV7-2; j_gene: TRBJ1-5; CDR3aa: CASSLVGEHQPQHF; CDR3nt: TGTGCCAGCAGCTTAGTCGGGGAACATCAGCCCCAGCATTTT
abundance: .; d_gene: TRBD1; v_gene: TRBV5-1; j_gene: TRBJ2-5; CDR3aa: CASSGGTGHQETQYF; CDR3nt: TGCGCCAGCAGCGGCGGGACAGGGCATCAAGAGACCCAGTACTTC
abundance: .; d_gene: .; v_gene: TRBV7-3; j_gene: TRBJ1-2; CDR3aa: CASSLTPGLLSYTF; CDR3nt: TGTGCCAGCAGCTTAACGCCAGGGTTATTAAGCTACACCTTC
abundance: .; d_gene: .; v_gene: TRBV6-1; j_gene: TRBJ1-3; CDR3aa: CASSDRTASGNTIYF; CDR3nt: TGTGCCAGCAGTGACCGGACAGCCTCTGGAAACACCATATATTTT
abundance: .; d_gene: .; v_gene: TRBV30; j_gene: TRBJ2-2; CDR3aa: CAWSKLTNTGELFF; CDR3nt: TGTGCCTGGAGTAAACTCACCAACACCGGGGAGCTGTTTTTT
abundance: once; d_gene: TRBD2; v_gene: TRBV4-1; j_gene: TRBJ2-3; CDR3aa: CASSQVLAGTDTQYF; CDR3nt: TGCGCCAGCAGCCAGGTACTAGCGGGCACAGATACGCAGTATTTT
abundance: .; d_gene: TRBD1; v_gene: TRBV29-1; j_gene: TRBJ2-1; CDR3aa: CSARTGDNEQFF; CDR3nt: TGCAGCGCAAGGACAGGGGACAATGAGCAGTTCTTC
abundance: .; d_gene: .; v_gene: TRBV5-1; j_gene: TRBJ2-7; CDR3aa: CASSLTTGQLRYEQYF; CDR3nt: TGCGCCAGCAGCTTGACTACAGGGCAATTACGATACGAGCAGTACTTC
abundance: .; d_gene: .; v_gene: TRBV30; j_gene: TRBJ2-7; CDR3aa: CAWSLQQAPRYEQYF; CDR3nt: TGTGCCTGGAGTCTCCAACAGGCGCCCCGCTACGAGCAGTACTTC
abundance: .; d_gene: .; v_gene: TRBV9; j_gene: TRBJ1-2; CDR3aa: CASSSEKHGPIYGYTF; CDR3nt: TGTGCCAGCAGCTCCGAAAAACACGGGCCGATCTATGGCTACACCTTC
abundance: .; d_gene: .; v_gene: TRBV9; j_gene: TRBJ1-2; CDR3aa: CASSVVEALNGYTF; CDR3nt: TGTGCCAGCAGCGTAGTAGAGGCCCTTAATGGCTACACCTTC
abundance: .; d_gene: .; v_gene: TRBV6-5; j_gene: TRBJ2-3; CDR3aa: CASSYTSTDTQYF; CDR3nt: TGTGCCAGCAGTTATACTAGCACAGATACGCAGTATTTT
abundance: .; d_gene: .; v_gene: TRBV5-1; j_gene: TRBJ2-3; CDR3aa: CASSYRDTITDTQYF; CDR3nt: TGCGCCAGCAGCTACCGGGACACCATCACAGATACGCAGTATTTT
abundance: .; d_gene: .; v_gene: TRBV19; j_gene: TRBJ1-5; CDR3aa: CASSIDSTGQRAQHF; CDR3nt: TGTGCCAGTAGTATAGATTCCACAGGGCAGCGGGCCCAGCATTTT
abundance: once; d_gene: .; v_gene: TRBV7-8; j_gene: TRBJ1-5; CDR3aa: CASSLAGEADQPQHF; CDR3nt: TGTGCCAGCAGCTTAGCGGGAGAGGCGGATCAGCCCCAGCATTTT
abundance: .; d_gene: .; v_gene: TRBV7-9; j_gene: TRBJ1-1; CDR3aa: CASSLARGSDTEAFF; CDR3nt: TGTGCCAGCAGCTTAGCCCGGGGTTCGGACACTGAAGCTTTCTTT
abundance: .; d_gene: .; v_gene: TRBV4-1; j_gene: TRBJ2-7; CDR3aa: CASSRSGLEYEQYF; CDR3nt: TGCGCCAGCAGCCGATCCGGACTGGAGTACGAGCAGTACTTC
abundance: once; d_gene: .; v_gene: TRBV6-1; j_gene: TRBJ2-7; CDR3aa: CASSQQLYEQYF; CDR3nt: TGTGCCAGCAGCCAGCAGCTCTACGAGCAGTACTTC
abundance: .; d_gene: .; v_gene: TRBV6-6; j_gene: TRBJ1-1; CDR3aa: CASSYSGVTEAFF; CDR3nt: TGTGCCAGCAGTTACTCGGGGGTCACTGAAGCTTTCTTT
abundance: .; d_gene: .; v_gene: TRBV7-2; j_gene: TRBJ1-1; CDR3aa: CASSPLGQMNTEAFF; CDR3nt: TGTGCCAGCAGCCCCCTGGGGCAGATGAACACTGAAGCTTTCTTT
abundance: .; d_gene: .; v_gene: TRBV7-9; j_gene: TRBJ1-3; CDR3aa: CASSSPRGPSGNTIYF; CDR3nt: TGTGCCAGCAGTTCCCCCCGGGGCCCCTCTGGAAACACCATATATTTT
abundance: .; d_gene: .; v_gene: TRBV6-5; j_gene: TRBJ2-3; CDR3aa: CASTASGSDTQYF; CDR3nt: TGTGCCAGCACTGCTAGTGGTTCAGATACGCAGTATTTT
abundance: .; d_gene: .; v_gene: TRBV7-3; j_gene: TRBJ1-1; CDR3aa: CASSLFRRDTEAFF; CDR3nt: TGTGCCAGCAGCTTATTTCGTAGGGATACTGAAGCTTTCTTT
abundance: once; d_gene: .; v_gene: TRBV30; j_gene: TRBJ1-5; CDR3aa: CAWSVKVHYSNQPQHF; CDR3nt: TGTGCCTGGAGTGTAAAGGTACACTATAGCAATCAGCCCCAGCATTTT
abundance: .; d_gene: TRBD1; v_gene: TRBV25-1; j_gene: TRBJ2-5; CDR3aa: CASSAPTGVETQYF; CDR3nt: TGTGCCAGCAGTGCCCCGACAGGGGTAGAGACCCAGTACTTC
abundance: .; d_gene: .; v_gene: TRBV18; j_gene: TRBJ2-5; CDR3aa: CASSRRSETQYF; CDR3nt: TGTGCCAGCTCACGACGGTCGGAGACCCAGTACTTC
abundance: .; d_gene: TRBD1; v_gene: TRBV4-1; j_gene: TRBJ1-1; CDR3aa: CASSQTGTKGANTEAFF; CDR3nt: TGCGCCAGCAGCCAAACCGGGACCAAGGGGGCGAACACTGAAGCTTTCTTT
abundance: .; d_gene: .; v_gene: TRBV15; j_gene: TRBJ2-5; CDR3aa: CATSRDLGSQETQYF; CDR3nt: TGTGCCACCAGCAGAGACCTCGGGAGCCAAGAGACCCAGTACTTC
abundance: .; d_gene: TRBD1; v_gene: TRBV7-2; j_gene: TRBJ2-3; CDR3aa: CASSLGTGTDTQYF; CDR3nt: TGTGCCAGCAGCTTAGGGACAGGGACAGATACGCAGTATTTT
abundance: .; d_gene: TRBD1; v_gene: TRBV27; j_gene: TRBJ2-2; CDR3aa: CASSPRGTGGTGELFF; CDR3nt: TGTGCCAGCAGCCCCAGGGGGACAGGGGGGACCGGGGAGCTGTTTTTT
abundance: .; d_gene: .; v_gene: TRBV18; j_gene: TRBJ2-2; CDR3aa: CASAASVNTGELFF; CDR3nt: TGTGCCAGCGCCGCTAGCGTAAACACCGGGGAGCTGTTTTTT
abundance: .; d_gene: .; v_gene: TRBV5-1; j_gene: TRBJ1-2; CDR3aa: CASSSVRDRGYTF; CDR3nt: TGCGCCAGCAGCTCCGTCCGGGACCGTGGCTACACCTTC
abundance: once; d_gene: .; v_gene: TRBV2; j_gene: TRBJ2-7; CDR3aa: CASSRHFVGQYF; CDR3nt: TGTGCCAGCAGTCGACACTTTGTGGGGCAGTACTTC
abundance: .; d_gene: TRBD2; v_gene: TRBV28; j_gene: TRBJ2-3; CDR3aa: CASSRGGLDTQYF; CDR3nt: TGTGCCAGCAGTCGGGGGGGCTTAGATACGCAGTATTTT
abundance: .; d_gene: .; v_gene: TRBV11-2; j_gene: TRBJ2-1; CDR3aa: CASSRDGPYNEQFF; CDR3nt: TGTGCCAGCAGCCGAGATGGACCTTACAATGAGCAGTTCTTC